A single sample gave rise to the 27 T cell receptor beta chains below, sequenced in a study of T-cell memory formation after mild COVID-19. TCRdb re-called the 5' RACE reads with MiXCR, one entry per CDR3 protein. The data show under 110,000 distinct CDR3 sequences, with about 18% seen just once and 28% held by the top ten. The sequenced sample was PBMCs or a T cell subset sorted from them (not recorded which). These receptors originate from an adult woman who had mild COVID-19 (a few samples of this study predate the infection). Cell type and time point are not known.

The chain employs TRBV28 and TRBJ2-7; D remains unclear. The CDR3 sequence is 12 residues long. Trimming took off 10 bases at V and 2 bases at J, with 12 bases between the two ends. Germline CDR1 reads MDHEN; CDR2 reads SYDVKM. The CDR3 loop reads CAILTVPYEQYF. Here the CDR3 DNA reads TGTGCCATCCTGACGGTCCCCTACGAGCAGTACTTC.

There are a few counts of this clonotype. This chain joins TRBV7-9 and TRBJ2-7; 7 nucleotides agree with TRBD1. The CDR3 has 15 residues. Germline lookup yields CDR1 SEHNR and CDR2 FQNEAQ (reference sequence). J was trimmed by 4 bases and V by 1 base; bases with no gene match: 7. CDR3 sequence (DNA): TGTGCCAGCAGCTTAGGTCCGGGACAGAAGTACGAGCAGTACTTC. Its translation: CASSLGPGQKYEQYF.

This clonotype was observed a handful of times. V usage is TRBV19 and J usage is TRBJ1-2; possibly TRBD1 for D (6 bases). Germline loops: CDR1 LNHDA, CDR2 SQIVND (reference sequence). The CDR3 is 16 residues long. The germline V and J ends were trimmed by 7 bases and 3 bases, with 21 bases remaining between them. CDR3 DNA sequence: TGTGCCAGTACGCGGATCTGGGGGCAAAAGGACTATGGCTACACCTTC. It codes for CASTRIWGQKDYGYTF. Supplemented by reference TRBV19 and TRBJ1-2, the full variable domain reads DGGITQSPKYLFRKEGQNVTLSCEQNLNHDAMYWYRQDPGQGLRLIYYSQIVNDFQKGDIAEGYSVSREKKESFPLTVTSAQKNPTAFYLCASTRIWGQKDYGYTFGSGTRLTVV.

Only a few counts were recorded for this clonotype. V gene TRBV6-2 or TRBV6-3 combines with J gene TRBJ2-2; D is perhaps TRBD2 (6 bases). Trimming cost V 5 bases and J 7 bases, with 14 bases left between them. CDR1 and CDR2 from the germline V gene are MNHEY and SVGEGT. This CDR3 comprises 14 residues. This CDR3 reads CASSTSSEGGELFF. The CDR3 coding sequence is TGTGCCAGCAGTACGTCTAGCGAAGGCGGGGAGCTGTTTTTT.

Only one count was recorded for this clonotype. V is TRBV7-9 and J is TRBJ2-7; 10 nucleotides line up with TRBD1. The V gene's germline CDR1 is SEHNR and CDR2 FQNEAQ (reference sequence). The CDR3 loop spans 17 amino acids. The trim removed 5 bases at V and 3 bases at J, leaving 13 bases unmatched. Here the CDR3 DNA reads TGTGCCAGCAGCGTTTACTCCGGGACAGGGGACGACTACGAGCAGTACTTC. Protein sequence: CASSVYSGTGDDYEQYF.

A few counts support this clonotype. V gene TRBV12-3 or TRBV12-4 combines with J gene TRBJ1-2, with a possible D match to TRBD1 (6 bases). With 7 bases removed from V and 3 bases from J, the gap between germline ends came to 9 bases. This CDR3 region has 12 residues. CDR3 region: CASTPGDYGYTF. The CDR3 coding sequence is TGTGCCAGCACCCCAGGGGACTATGGCTACACCTTC.

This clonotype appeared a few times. The CDR3 here is CASSPPDRSSYEQYF. In DNA form, the CDR3 reads TGTGCCAGCTCACCTCCTGACAGGAGCTCCTACGAGCAGTACTTC. The gene calls are TRBV18 and TRBJ2-7, with TRBD1 as a possible D gene (6 bases). V was shortened by 3 bases and J by 0 bases, with 12 bases between the two germline ends. The CDR3 is 15 residues long. Germline assignment: CDR1 KGHSH and CDR2 LQKENI. Variable domain in full (rest from reference TRBV18 and TRBJ2-7): NAGVMQNPRHLVRRRGQEARLRCSPMKGHSHVYWYRQLPEEGLKFMVYLQKENIIDESGMPKERFSAEFPKEGPSILRIQQVVRGDSAAYFCASSPPDRSSYEQYFGPGTRLTVT.

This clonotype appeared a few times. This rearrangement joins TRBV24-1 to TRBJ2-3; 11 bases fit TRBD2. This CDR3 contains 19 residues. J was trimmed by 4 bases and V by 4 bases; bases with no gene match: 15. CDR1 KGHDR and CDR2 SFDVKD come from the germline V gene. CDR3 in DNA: TGTGCCACCAGTGACCTACTAGCGGGGGACGACCTTAATTCAGATACGCAGTATTTT. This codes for CATSDLLAGDDLNSDTQYF.

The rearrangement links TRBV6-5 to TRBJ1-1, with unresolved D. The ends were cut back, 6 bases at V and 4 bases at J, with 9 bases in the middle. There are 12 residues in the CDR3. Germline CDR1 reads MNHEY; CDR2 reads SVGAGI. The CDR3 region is CASSQGSTEAFF. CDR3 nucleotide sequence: TGTGCCAGCAGCCAAGGAAGCACTGAAGCTTTCTTT.

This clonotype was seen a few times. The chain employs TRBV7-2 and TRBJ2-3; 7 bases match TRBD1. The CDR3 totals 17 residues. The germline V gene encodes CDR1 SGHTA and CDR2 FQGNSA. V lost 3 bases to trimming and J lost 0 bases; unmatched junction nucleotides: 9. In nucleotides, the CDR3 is TGTGCCAGCAGCTTGCCGACAGGGTATACGAGCACAGATACGCAGTATTTT. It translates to CASSLPTGYTSTDTQYF.

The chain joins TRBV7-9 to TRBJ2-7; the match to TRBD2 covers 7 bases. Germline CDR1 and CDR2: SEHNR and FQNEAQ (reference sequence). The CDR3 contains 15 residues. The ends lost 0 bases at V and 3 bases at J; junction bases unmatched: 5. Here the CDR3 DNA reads TGTGCCAGCAGCTTAGCCCTAGCGGCCTTCTACGAGCAGTACTTC. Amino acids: CASSLALAAFYEQYF.

This chain's CDR3 is CASSQGLAVLAKNIQYF. Here the CDR3 DNA reads TGCGCCAGCAGCCAAGGGCTAGCGGTCCTAGCCAAAAACATTCAGTACTTC. The V gene is TRBV4-1, the J gene TRBJ2-4, with TRBD2 matching 7 bases. The ends lost 1 base at V and 0 bases at J; junction bases unmatched: 6. Germline V CDR1 and CDR2: MGHRA, YSYEKL. This CDR3 is built from 17 residues.

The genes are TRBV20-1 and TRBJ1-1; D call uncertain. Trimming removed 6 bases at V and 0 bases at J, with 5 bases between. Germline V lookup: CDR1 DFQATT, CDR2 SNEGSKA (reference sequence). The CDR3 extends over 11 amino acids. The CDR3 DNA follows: TGCAGTGCCCCATTGAACACTGAAGCTTTCTTT. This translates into CSAPLNTEAFF.

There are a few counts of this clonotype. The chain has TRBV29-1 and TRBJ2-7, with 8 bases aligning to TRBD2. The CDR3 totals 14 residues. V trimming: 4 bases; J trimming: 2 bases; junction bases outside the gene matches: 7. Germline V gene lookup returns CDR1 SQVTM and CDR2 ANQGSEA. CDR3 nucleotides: TGCAGCGTTGTCCCGGGGCGGGGGGCCTACGAGCAGTACTTC. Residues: CSVVPGRGAYEQYF.

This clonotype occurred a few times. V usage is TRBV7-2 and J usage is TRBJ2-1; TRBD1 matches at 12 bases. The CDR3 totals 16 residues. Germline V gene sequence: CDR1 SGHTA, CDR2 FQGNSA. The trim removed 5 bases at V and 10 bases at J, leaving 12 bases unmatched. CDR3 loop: CASSPEWGQGANEQFF. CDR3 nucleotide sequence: TGTGCCAGCAGCCCGGAATGGGGACAGGGGGCAAACGAGCAGTTCTTC.

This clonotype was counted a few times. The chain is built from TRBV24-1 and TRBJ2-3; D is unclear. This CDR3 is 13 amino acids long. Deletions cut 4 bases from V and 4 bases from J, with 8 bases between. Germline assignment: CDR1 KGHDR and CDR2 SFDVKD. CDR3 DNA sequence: TGTGCCACCAGTGAACCACGGGCAGATACGCAGTATTTT. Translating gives CATSEPRADTQYF.

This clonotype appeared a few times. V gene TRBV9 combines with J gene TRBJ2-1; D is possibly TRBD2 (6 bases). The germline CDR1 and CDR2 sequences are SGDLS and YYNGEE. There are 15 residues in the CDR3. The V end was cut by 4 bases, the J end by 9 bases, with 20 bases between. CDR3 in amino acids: CASSPWGEGSLEQFF. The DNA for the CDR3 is TGTGCCAGCAGCCCGTGGGGGGAAGGGAGTCTTGAGCAGTTCTTC.

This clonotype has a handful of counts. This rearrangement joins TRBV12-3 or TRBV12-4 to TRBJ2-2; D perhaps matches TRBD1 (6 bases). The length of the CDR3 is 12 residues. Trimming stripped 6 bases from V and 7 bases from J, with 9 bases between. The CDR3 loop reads CASSQGYGELFF. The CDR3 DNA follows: TGTGCCAGCAGCCAGGGGTACGGGGAGCTGTTTTTT.

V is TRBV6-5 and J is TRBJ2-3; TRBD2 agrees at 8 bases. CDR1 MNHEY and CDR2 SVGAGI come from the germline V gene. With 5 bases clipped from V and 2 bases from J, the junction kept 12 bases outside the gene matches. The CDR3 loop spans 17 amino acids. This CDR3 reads CASSGGPGGGLTDTQYF. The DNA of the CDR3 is TGTGCCAGCAGTGGTGGCCCGGGGGGGGGGCTCACAGATACGCAGTATTTT.

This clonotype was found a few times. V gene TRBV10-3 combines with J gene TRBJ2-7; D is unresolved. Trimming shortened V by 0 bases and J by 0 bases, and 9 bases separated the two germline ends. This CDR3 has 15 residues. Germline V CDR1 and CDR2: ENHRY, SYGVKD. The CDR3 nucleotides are TGTGCCATCAGTGAGTCGCCGGTAAGCTCCTACGAGCAGTACTTC. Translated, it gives CAISESPVSSYEQYF.

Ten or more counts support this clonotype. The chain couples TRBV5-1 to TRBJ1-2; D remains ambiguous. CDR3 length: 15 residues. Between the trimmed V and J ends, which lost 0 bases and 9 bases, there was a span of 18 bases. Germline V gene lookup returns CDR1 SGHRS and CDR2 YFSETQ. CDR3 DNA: TGCGCCAGCAGCTTGGAGGAGGGTACGGTTTGGAGCTACACCTTC. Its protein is CASSLEEGTVWSYTF.

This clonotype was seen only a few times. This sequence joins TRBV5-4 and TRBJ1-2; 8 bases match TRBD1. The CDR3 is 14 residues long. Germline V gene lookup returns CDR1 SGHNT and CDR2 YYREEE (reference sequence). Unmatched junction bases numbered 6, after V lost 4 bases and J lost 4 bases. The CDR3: CASSHRDRIYGYTF. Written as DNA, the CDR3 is TGTGCCAGCAGCCACCGGGACAGGATCTATGGCTACACCTTC.

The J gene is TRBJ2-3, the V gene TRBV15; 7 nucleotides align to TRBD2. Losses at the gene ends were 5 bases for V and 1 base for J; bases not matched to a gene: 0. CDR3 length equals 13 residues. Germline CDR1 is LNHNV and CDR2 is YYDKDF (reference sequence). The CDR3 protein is CATSGGGTDTQYF. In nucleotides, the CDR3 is TGTGCCACCAGCGGGGGGGGCACAGATACGCAGTATTTT.

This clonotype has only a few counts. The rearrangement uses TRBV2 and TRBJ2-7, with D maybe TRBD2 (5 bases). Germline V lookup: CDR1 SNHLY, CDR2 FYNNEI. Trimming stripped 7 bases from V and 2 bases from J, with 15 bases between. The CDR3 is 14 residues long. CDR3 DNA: TGTGCCAGCATGTGGGCGGGCCCCACCTACGAGCAGTACTTC. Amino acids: CASMWAGPTYEQYF.

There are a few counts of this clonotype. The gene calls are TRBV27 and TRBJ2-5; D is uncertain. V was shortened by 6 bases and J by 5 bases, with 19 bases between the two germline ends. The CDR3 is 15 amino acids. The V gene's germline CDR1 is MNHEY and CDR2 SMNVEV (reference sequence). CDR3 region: CASSTRVGSPETQYF. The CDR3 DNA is TGTGCCAGCAGCACTCGGGTGGGCAGTCCGGAGACCCAGTACTTC.

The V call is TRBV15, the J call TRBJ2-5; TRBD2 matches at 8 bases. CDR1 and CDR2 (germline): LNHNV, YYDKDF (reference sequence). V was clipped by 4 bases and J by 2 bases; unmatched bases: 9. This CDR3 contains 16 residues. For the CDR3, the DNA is TGTGCCACCAGCATGGGGGGCGGGGGGCTACAAGAGACCCAGTACTTC. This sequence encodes CATSMGGGGLQETQYF.

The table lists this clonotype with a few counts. Written as DNA, the CDR3 is TGTGCCAGCAGCGTAGGGGCTTACAATGAGCAGTTCTTC. This encodes CASSVGAYNEQFF. This sequence joins TRBV9 and TRBJ2-1; D not certain. The CDR3 totals 13 residues. Trimming shortened V by 0 bases and J by 4 bases, and 5 bases separated the two germline ends. Germline V gene data show CDR1 as SGDLS and CDR2 as YYNGEE.